These T cell receptor beta chains were read from a single sample in a study of T cells in localized non-small cell lung cancer. Clones were sequenced by immunoSEQ multiplex PCR, and TCRdb holds only the in-frame ones, with some missing. The sample holds 25,000 to 30,000 clones, 70% to 90% seen once. This sample comprised peripheral blood, obtained before any cancer treatment. The receptors were sampled from a female donor of 60 years or more with stage III squamous cell lung carcinoma. Both conserved end residues are part of each CDR3. A D gene is named only where the DNA matches it firmly. The size field is filled for only some rows; it gives once, few, many or a size class.

cdr3_aa: CASSQEGQGTYNEQFF; cdr3_nt: TGTGCCAGCAGCCAAGAAGGTCAGGGCACCTACAATGAGCAGTTCTTC; d_call: NA; v_call: TRBV14; clone_size: NA; j_call: TRBJ2-1
cdr3_aa: CSAAATTEAFF; cdr3_nt: TGCAGTGCTGCAGCAACCACTGAAGCTTTCTTT; d_call: NA; v_call: TRBV20-1; clone_size: once; j_call: TRBJ1-1
cdr3_aa: CASSLKGEQYF; cdr3_nt: TGCGCCAGCAGCTTGAAGGGAGAGCAGTACTTC; d_call: NA; v_call: TRBV5-1; clone_size: NA; j_call: TRBJ2-7
cdr3_aa: CASSPEGNQPQHF; cdr3_nt: TGTGCCAGCAGCCCTGAAGGTAATCAGCCCCAGCATTTT; d_call: NA; v_call: TRBV2; clone_size: NA; j_call: TRBJ1-5
cdr3_aa: CASSSSRTGLTEAFF; cdr3_nt: TGCGCCAGCAGCTCCTCAAGGACAGGGCTCACTGAAGCTTTCTTT; d_call: TRBD1; v_call: TRBV5-1; clone_size: NA; j_call: TRBJ1-1
cdr3_aa: CASRTGGLTDTQYF; cdr3_nt: TGTGCCAGCAGGACGGGTGGGCTCACAGATACGCAGTATTTT; d_call: NA; v_call: TRBV28; clone_size: NA; j_call: TRBJ2-3
cdr3_aa: CASRNRDNNYNEQFF; cdr3_nt: TGCGCCAGCAGAAACCGGGACAATAATTACAATGAGCAGTTCTTC; d_call: NA; v_call: TRBV4-1; clone_size: once; j_call: TRBJ2-1
cdr3_aa: CASTGSRYGYTF; cdr3_nt: TGTGCCAGCACGGGTAGCCGCTATGGCTACACCTTC; d_call: NA; v_call: TRBV28; clone_size: NA; j_call: TRBJ1-2
cdr3_aa: CAWSLYGGSTDTQYF; cdr3_nt: TGTGCCTGGAGTTTATACGGGGGGAGCACAGATACGCAGTATTTT; d_call: TRBD2; v_call: TRBV30; clone_size: NA; j_call: TRBJ2-3
cdr3_aa: CASSPLGQIETQYF; cdr3_nt: TGTGCCAGCAGCCCCCTGGGGCAGATCGAGACCCAGTACTTC; d_call: NA; v_call: TRBV11-2; clone_size: few; j_call: TRBJ2-5
cdr3_aa: CASSLDRGRREQYF; cdr3_nt: TGTGCCAGCAGCTTAGACAGGGGGCGAAGGGAGCAGTACTTC; d_call: TRBD1; v_call: TRBV11-2; clone_size: NA; j_call: TRBJ2-7
cdr3_aa: CASKSDRGNGYTF; cdr3_nt: TGTGCCAGCAAATCGGACAGGGGGAATGGCTACACCTTC; d_call: TRBD1; v_call: TRBV2; clone_size: NA; j_call: TRBJ1-2
cdr3_aa: CASSYPGLAETQYF; cdr3_nt: TGTGCCAGCAGTTACCCGGGACTGGCAGAGACCCAGTACTTC; d_call: NA; v_call: TRBV6-5; clone_size: NA; j_call: TRBJ2-5
cdr3_aa: CATSGTGEVEQYF; cdr3_nt: TGTGCCACCTCCGGGACGGGAGAGGTAGAGCAGTACTTC; d_call: NA; v_call: TRBV10-3; clone_size: NA; j_call: TRBJ2-7
cdr3_aa: CASSYDGTSTDTQYF; cdr3_nt: TGTGCCAGCAGTTACGACGGGACTAGCACAGATACGCAGTATTTT; d_call: NA; v_call: TRBV6-5; clone_size: once; j_call: TRBJ2-3
cdr3_aa: CASSFPATDTQYF; cdr3_nt: TGTGCCAGCAGCTTTCCGGCAACAGATACGCAGTATTTT; d_call: NA; v_call: TRBV7-2; clone_size: NA; j_call: TRBJ2-3
cdr3_aa: CASSERQGLQNEQFF; cdr3_nt: TGTGCCAGCAGTGAAAGACAGGGGCTACAAAATGAGCAGTTCTTC; d_call: TRBD1; v_call: TRBV6-1; clone_size: NA; j_call: TRBJ2-1
cdr3_aa: CASSSGTSGSRALTDTQYF; cdr3_nt: TGTGCCAGCAGCTCAGGGACTAGCGGGAGTCGGGCTCTAACAGATACGCAGTATTTT; d_call: TRBD2; v_call: TRBV7-9; clone_size: NA; j_call: TRBJ2-3
cdr3_aa: CASSQTVTVAYGYTF; cdr3_nt: TGCGCCAGCAGCCAGACGGTGACAGTAGCCTATGGCTACACCTTC; d_call: NA; v_call: TRBV4-1; clone_size: NA; j_call: TRBJ1-2
cdr3_aa: CASTSTGRDGQPQHF; cdr3_nt: TGTGCCAGCACCTCGACAGGGAGGGATGGACAGCCCCAGCATTTT; d_call: TRBD1; v_call: TRBV28; clone_size: NA; j_call: TRBJ1-5
cdr3_aa: CASSYLRQGADYEQYF; cdr3_nt: TGTGCCAGCAGTTACTTGCGGCAGGGGGCGGACTACGAGCAGTACTTC; d_call: TRBD1; v_call: TRBV6-5; clone_size: NA; j_call: TRBJ2-7
cdr3_aa: CASSVYPPSGMGGYTF; cdr3_nt: TGTGCCAGCAGCGTATACCCCCCCTCGGGGATGGGTGGCTACACCTTC; d_call: NA; v_call: TRBV9; clone_size: NA; j_call: TRBJ1-2
cdr3_aa: CASSAGTVREQYF; cdr3_nt: TGTGCCAGCAGTGCCGGGACAGTCCGGGAGCAGTACTTC; d_call: TRBD1; v_call: TRBV6-1; clone_size: NA; j_call: TRBJ2-7
cdr3_aa: CASSHNTGSTEAFF; cdr3_nt: TGCGCCAGCAGCCACAATACAGGGAGCACTGAAGCTTTCTTT; d_call: NA; v_call: TRBV4-1; clone_size: once; j_call: TRBJ1-1
cdr3_aa: CASSSPTGGGRREAFF; cdr3_nt: TGTGCCAGCAGTTCCCCGACAGGGGGTGGTCGCCGAGAAGCTTTCTTT; d_call: TRBD1; v_call: TRBV28; clone_size: NA; j_call: TRBJ1-1
cdr3_aa: CASSGVRGNYGYTF; cdr3_nt: TGTGCCAGCAGCGGAGTCAGGGGAAACTATGGCTACACCTTC; d_call: NA; v_call: TRBV9; clone_size: NA; j_call: TRBJ1-2
cdr3_aa: CASAVTVGSEQYF; cdr3_nt: TGTGCCAGCGCCGTCACAGTCGGGAGCGAGCAGTACTTC; d_call: NA; v_call: TRBV2; clone_size: NA; j_call: TRBJ2-7
cdr3_aa: CATSREGGAGAFF; cdr3_nt: TGTGCCACCAGCAGAGAAGGTGGGGCGGGAGCTTTCTTT; d_call: NA; v_call: TRBV15; clone_size: once; j_call: TRBJ1-1
cdr3_aa: CASSLTGVNSPLHF; cdr3_nt: TGTGCCAGCAGTCTCACAGGGGTTAATTCACCCCTCCACTTT; d_call: TRBD1; v_call: TRBV27; clone_size: NA; j_call: TRBJ1-6
cdr3_aa: CSVGRREVNTEAFF; cdr3_nt: TGCAGCGTTGGAAGGCGGGAGGTGAACACTGAAGCTTTCTTT; d_call: NA; v_call: TRBV29-1; clone_size: NA; j_call: TRBJ1-1
cdr3_aa: CSVEERTGWGGEKLFF; cdr3_nt: TGCAGCGTTGAAGAAAGGACAGGGTGGGGAGGAGAAAAACTGTTTTTT; d_call: TRBD1; v_call: TRBV29-1; clone_size: NA; j_call: TRBJ1-4
cdr3_aa: CASSPFAGGDTDTQYF; cdr3_nt: TGTGCCAGCAGCCCCTTTGCGGGGGGAGACACAGATACGCAGTATTTT; d_call: TRBD2; v_call: TRBV7-2; clone_size: NA; j_call: TRBJ2-3
cdr3_aa: CASSLGGIYEQYF; cdr3_nt: TGTGCCAGCAGCTTGGGTGGGATCTACGAGCAGTACTTC; d_call: NA; v_call: TRBV5-6; clone_size: NA; j_call: TRBJ2-7
cdr3_aa: CASSQRGGGRYGYTF; cdr3_nt: TGTGCCAGCAGCCAACGCGGGGGGGGCAGGTATGGCTACACCTTC; d_call: NA; v_call: TRBV7-6; clone_size: NA; j_call: TRBJ1-2
cdr3_aa: CASSLQGPGANVLTF; cdr3_nt: TGTGCCAGCAGCCTCCAGGGGCCTGGGGCCAACGTCCTGACTTTC; d_call: NA; v_call: TRBV7-2; clone_size: NA; j_call: TRBJ2-6
cdr3_aa: CAWGTGNSPLHF; cdr3_nt: TGTGCCTGGGGGACAGGGAACTCACCCCTCCACTTT; d_call: TRBD1; v_call: TRBV30; clone_size: NA; j_call: TRBJ1-6
cdr3_aa: CASSFVTGYTGELFF; cdr3_nt: TGTGCCAGCAGCTTCGTGACAGGGTACACCGGGGAGCTGTTTTTT; d_call: TRBD1; v_call: TRBV5-4; clone_size: NA; j_call: TRBJ2-2
cdr3_aa: CASSIPRGAGRYSNQPQHF; cdr3_nt: TGTGCCAGTAGTATACCCCGGGGGGCCGGGAGGTATAGCAATCAGCCCCAGCATTTT; d_call: NA; v_call: TRBV19; clone_size: NA; j_call: TRBJ1-5
cdr3_aa: CASSGGIRTAFEAFF; cdr3_nt: TGTGCCAGCAGTGGAGGGATTCGAACCGCCTTTGAAGCTTTCTTT; d_call: NA; v_call: TRBV6-1; clone_size: NA; j_call: TRBJ1-1
cdr3_aa: CASSGHRQGSGEKLFF; cdr3_nt: TGTGCCAGCAGTGGACACCGACAGGGCTCAGGTGAAAAACTGTTTTTT; d_call: TRBD1; v_call: TRBV27; clone_size: NA; j_call: TRBJ1-4
cdr3_aa: CASHLGVTSTDTQYF; cdr3_nt: TGTGCCTCCCACCTGGGGGTTACGAGCACAGATACGCAGTATTTT; d_call: NA; v_call: TRBV10-3; clone_size: NA; j_call: TRBJ2-3
cdr3_aa: CASRYDTGQGVEQYF; cdr3_nt: TGTGCCAGCAGATACGATACGGGACAGGGGGTCGAGCAGTACTTC; d_call: TRBD1; v_call: TRBV2; clone_size: NA; j_call: TRBJ2-7
cdr3_aa: CASSSTTGAGWYGYTF; cdr3_nt: TGTGCCAGCAGCTCCACGACAGGCGCCGGGTGGTATGGCTACACCTTC; d_call: NA; v_call: TRBV7-2; clone_size: NA; j_call: TRBJ1-2
cdr3_aa: CASSLRTGGRNYGYTF; cdr3_nt: TGTGCCAGCAGCCTCCGGACAGGGGGGAGGAACTATGGCTACACCTTC; d_call: TRBD1; v_call: TRBV5-4; clone_size: NA; j_call: TRBJ1-2